Listed below are T cell receptor beta chains from one sample, sequenced in a study of T cells in lung cancer brain metastases. Assay used: immunoSEQ multiplex PCR; TCRdb lists only in-frame clones, some missing. This sample has 5,000 to 7,000 clones, with roughly nine tenths found just once. The sample comprised tumor tissue from the primary lung tumor. All receptors come from an older man with non-small cell lung cancer. Both conserved end residues are part of each CDR3. A D gene is named only where the DNA matches it firmly. A clone size is listed for some rows: how often the clone was seen (once, few, many), or a class if it is expanded.

J gene,V gene,D gene,clone size,CDR3 protein,CDR3 DNA
TRBJ1-1,TRBV9,-,-,CASSVVNLMNTEAFF,TGTGCCAGCAGCGTAGTTAACCTTATGAACACTGAAGCTTTCTTT
TRBJ2-7,TRBV13,TRBD1,once,CASSPRTGIHEQYF,TGTGCCAGCAGCCCGAGGACAGGGATCCACGAGCAGTACTTC
TRBJ1-1,TRBV19,-,-,CASSIPGTTTEAFF,TGTGCCAGTAGTATTCCGGGGACGACCACTGAAGCTTTCTTT
TRBJ1-2,TRBV5-1,-,-,CASSVDTSFNYGYTF,TGCGCCAGCAGCGTTGACACCTCCTTTAACTATGGCTACACCTTC
TRBJ2-1,TRBV7-9,-,-,CASSSYYPRGQNYNEQFF,TGTGCCAGCAGCTCATATTACCCCCGGGGGCAGAACTACAATGAGCAGTTCTTC
TRBJ2-1,TRBV7-9,-,-,CASSLATDYNEQFF,TGTGCCAGCAGCTTAGCGACCGACTACAATGAGCAGTTCTTC
TRBJ1-5,TRBV7-9,-,-,CASSFLGADQPQHF,TGTGCCAGCAGCTTTTTGGGGGCTGATCAGCCCCAGCATTTT
TRBJ1-4,TRBV6-6,-,-,CASSAGSVVGKLFF,TGTGCCAGCAGTGCAGGGTCGGTCGTAGGAAAACTGTTTTTT
TRBJ1-3,TRBV21-1,-,-,CASSAYRDGTGNTIYF,TGTGCCAGCAGCGCGTACAGGGATGGGACTGGAAACACCATATATTTT
TRBJ2-7,TRBV4-3,TRBD2,-,CASSQDLVRGTSYEQYF,TGCGCCAGCAGCCAAGATCTTGTGCGGGGGACGTCCTACGAGCAGTACTTC
TRBJ2-1,TRBV4-3,-,-,CASSQAKRVAFKFYNEQFF,TGCGCCAGCAGCCAAGCTAAGAGGGTAGCGTTCAAATTCTACAATGAGCAGTTCTTC
TRBJ2-3,TRBV18,TRBD2,few,CASSQLAAPRDTQYF,TGTGCCAGCTCACAACTAGCGGCCCCACGAGATACGCAGTATTTT
TRBJ1-5,TRBV21-1,-,-,CASSKTTWNSNQPQHF,TGTGCCAGCAGCAAGACGACCTGGAATAGCAATCAGCCCCAGCATTTT
TRBJ2-3,TRBV18,TRBD2,-,CASSPRTSGVSSTDTQYF,TGTGCCAGCTCACCCCGGACTAGCGGGGTGTCTAGCACAGATACGCAGTATTTT
TRBJ1-5,TRBV27,-,-,CASSLWGANNQPQHF,TGTGCCAGCAGTTTATGGGGGGCGAACAATCAGCCCCAGCATTTT